The T cell receptor beta chain described here comes from a study of Tregs in tolerant kidney transplant recipients. Regarding the study as a whole: Findings come from small patient numbers and require larger validation. Biological reproducibility was not directly addressed in this study.

Recipient PBMCs carried a CFSE label and met irradiated graft donor PBMCs for more than five days before FACS sorting. This clone is medium-sized. Its matching antigen is unknown. V dropped 7 bases and J dropped 2 bases, with 23 bases sitting between them. The CDR3 covers 17 residues. Germline CDR1 SGHTA, CDR2 FQGNSA. Repertoires were generated with immunoSEQ multiplex PCR, while TCRdb's copy carries only in-frame clones and drops some. The sample lists thousands of clones, 34% seen once, with 5.5% to 7.5% in the top ten. This clonotype was sampled from a human patient who received a combined kidney and bone marrow transplant. Sequencing was performed on CD8+ T cells from blood cultured with allogeneic cells, taken before the transplant. The chain uses TRBV7-2 and TRBJ1-2; possible D gene TRBD1, 5 bases. CDR3 bases: TGTGCCAGCATCATTCTCGGGGGTCAAGACGGGAACTATGGCTACACCTTC. Residues: CASIILGGQDGNYGYTF. Full variable domain (missing parts from reference TRBV7-2 and TRBJ1-2): GAGVSQSPSNKVTEKGKDVELRCDPISGHTALYWYRQSLGQGLEFLIYFQGNSAPDKSGLPSDRFSAERTGGSVSTLTIQRTQQEDSAVYLCASIILGGQDGNYGYTFGSGTRLTVV.